The 18 T cell receptor beta chains below were found in one sample sequenced in a study of early T cells in non-severe SARS-CoV-2 infection. TCRdb re-derived calls from the 5' RACE reads in MiXCR, one entry per CDR3 protein. Here the sample spans under 25,000 distinct CDR3 sequences, 5% being singletons. Source material: whole blood. All receptors derive from an adult who was a healthcare worker with PCR-confirmed SARS-CoV-2 infection or an uninfected control (not recorded which).

This clonotype was detected ten times or more. The chain combines TRBV5-1 with TRBJ2-2; D is undetermined. The CDR3 runs to 14 residues. Trimming removed 0 bases at V and 0 bases at J, with 3 bases between. CDR1 is SGHRS, CDR2 YFSETQ, per germline. CDR3 nucleotides: TGCGCCAGCAGCTTGGATTCGAACACCGGGGAGCTGTTTTTT. This translates into CASSLDSNTGELFF.

This clonotype is medium-sized (0.01 to 0.1%) within its sample. The CDR3 DNA reads TGCAGTGCGGACCCCCCGGGGACAGGTTATCAGCCCCAGCATTTT. Its translation: CSADPPGTGYQPQHF. This chain connects TRBV20-1 to TRBJ1-5, with 8 bases matching TRBD1. This CDR3 region has 15 residues. J gave up 5 bases and V 6 bases, and 12 bases lay outside the gene matches. Germline lookup yields CDR1 DFQATT and CDR2 SNEGSKA (reference sequence).

In its sample, this clonotype was seen many times. The V and J genes are TRBV7-9 and TRBJ2-3, with TRBD1 matching over 7 bases. This CDR3 comprises 16 residues. CDR1 SEHNR and CDR2 FQNEAQ come from the germline V gene (reference sequence). V shed 5 bases and J 3 bases; nucleotides not matched to a gene: 11. The CDR3 bases are TGTGCCAGCAGCCCCGAGGGGGCCTTGGGAACAGATACGCAGTATTTT. It yields the protein CASSPEGALGTDTQYF.

The rearrangement uses TRBV6-2 or TRBV6-3 and TRBJ1-1; no clear D. In germline, CDR1 is MNHEY, CDR2 SVGEGT. Between the trimmed V and J ends, which lost 0 bases and 2 bases, there was a span of 10 bases. This CDR3 spans 15 amino acids. CDR3 amino acids: CASSYSVAGNTEAFF. CDR3 bases: TGTGCCAGCAGTTACTCGGTTGCGGGAAACACTGAAGCTTTCTTT.

V and J are TRBV20-1 and TRBJ1-1; D might be TRBD1 (5 bases). Germline V CDR1 and CDR2: DFQATT, SNEGSKA (reference sequence). This CDR3 contains 14 residues. Deletions cut 6 bases from V and 5 bases from J, with 19 bases between. CDR3 in DNA: TGCAGTGCAGGGGTCTTCTTAGGGTCTACTGAAGCTTTCTTT. Residues: CSAGVFLGSTEAFF.

This clonotype was picked up a small number of times. This chain connects TRBV2 to TRBJ1-5; D unclear. V lost 8 bases and J 3 bases, leaving 17 bases between the germline ends. CDR1 is SNHLY and CDR2 is FYNNEI in the germline V gene. This CDR3 has 15 residues. In DNA, the CDR3 is TGTGCCAGCGGGGTGGACGGCCCATTCAATCAGCCCCAGCATTTT. It yields the protein CASGVDGPFNQPQHF. The full variable domain, with the rest looked up from reference TRBV2 and TRBJ1-5, is EPEVTQTPSHQVTQMGQEVILRCVPISNHLYFYWYRQILGQKVEFLVSFYNNEISEKSEIFDDQFSVERPDGSNFTLKIRSTKLEDSAMYFCASGVDGPFNQPQHFGDGTRLSIL.

This clonotype was counted a few times. The rearrangement links TRBV9 to TRBJ1-1; D is unclear. Trimming left V 1 base short and J 0 bases short, with 10 bases between. The CDR3 is 15 amino acids. The V gene's germline CDR1 is SGDLS and CDR2 YYNGEE. In nucleotides, the CDR3 is TGTGCCAGCAGCGTAATGGGCATAATGAACACTGAAGCTTTCTTT. Protein sequence: CASSVMGIMNTEAFF.

Many counts were recorded for this clonotype. The chain couples TRBV6-2 or TRBV6-3 to TRBJ1-6; 8 nucleotides align to TRBD1. The junction had 8 bases not matched to a gene; V was cut back by 6 bases and J by 10 bases. This CDR3 is 14 amino acids long. The germline CDR1 and CDR2 sequences are MNHEY and SVGEGT. CDR3 region: CASSRDRGGSPLHF. CDR3 DNA sequence: TGTGCCAGCAGCCGTGACAGGGGTGGGTCACCCCTCCACTTT.

This clonotype was detected many times. The chain carries TRBV7-8 and TRBJ2-3; D call uncertain. Deletions cut 4 bases from V and 14 bases from J, with 19 bases between. Germline values: CDR1 SGHVS, CDR2 FQNEAQ. The CDR3 contains 13 residues. For the CDR3, the DNA is TGTGCCAGCAGCTCAGACCAACATCGCCCATGGTATTTT. It yields the protein CASSSDQHRPWYF.

This clonotype has more than one count but fewer than ten. The rearrangement uses TRBV2 and TRBJ2-1; D remains unclear. This CDR3 is 16 amino acids long. With 0 bases removed from V and 4 bases from J, the gap between germline ends came to 13 bases. CDR1 and CDR2 from the germline V gene are SNHLY and FYNNEI. The CDR3 DNA reads TGTGCCAGCAGTGAAGCGCCAGCCACCGGATACAATGAGCAGTTCTTC. The encoded protein is CASSEAPATGYNEQFF.

CDR3 amino acids: CASSETETYGYTF. For the CDR3, the DNA is TGTGCCAGCAGTGAGACAGAAACTTATGGCTACACCTTC. V is TRBV12-3 or TRBV12-4 and J is TRBJ1-2, with D possibly being TRBD1 (5 bases). Trimming stripped 5 bases from V and 5 bases from J, with 12 bases between. CDR3 length: 13 residues.

This clonotype is labeled medium-sized. The chain links TRBV5-1 to TRBJ1-2, with no clear D. Germline V gene data show CDR1 as SGHRS and CDR2 as YFSETQ. The V gene lost 0 bases and the J gene lost 4 bases, with 13 bases spanning the gap. The CDR3 is 15 amino acids. The CDR3 DNA sequence: TGCGCCAGCAGCTTGGATGGGATGGCAGTCTATGGCTACACCTTC. Protein: CASSLDGMAVYGYTF.

This clonotype was recorded at least ten times. The J gene is TRBJ2-7, the V gene TRBV3-1, with D unresolved. With 4 bases removed from V and 2 bases from J, the gap between germline ends came to 18 bases. Germline V gene lookup returns CDR1 LGHDT and CDR2 YNNKEL (reference sequence). The CDR3 covers 16 residues. Here the CDR3 DNA reads TGTGCCAGCAGCCCCCTCTCTGGGAAAAACGCCTACGAGCAGTACTTC. Its protein product is CASSPLSGKNAYEQYF.

This clonotype occurred a few times. The rearrangement links TRBV28 to TRBJ2-3; perhaps TRBD1 as D (6 bases). Germline CDR1 MDHEN, CDR2 SYDVKM. V gave up 3 bases and J gave up 11 bases, with 9 bases separating them. The CDR3 contains 11 residues. The CDR3 reads CASSFRGGQYF. The CDR3 DNA follows: TGTGCCAGCAGTTTCAGGGGTGGGCAGTATTTT.

The sample holds many counts of this clonotype. The rearrangement joins TRBV7-2 to TRBJ1-5; 10 bases are a match to TRBD1. Trimming took 3 bases from V and 4 from J; bases not matched to a gene: 3. This CDR3 contains 15 residues. CDR1 is SGHTA, CDR2 FQGNSA, per germline. CDR3 nucleotides: TGTGCCAGCAGCTTGGGACAGGGGCAGAATCAGCCCCAGCATTTT. It codes for CASSLGQGQNQPQHF.

This clonotype was counted at least ten times. This chain links TRBV4-1 with TRBJ2-2; a possible D gene is TRBD2 (5 bases). The CDR3 loop spans 15 amino acids. The germline CDR1 and CDR2 sequences are MGHRA and YSYEKL. V gave up 1 base and J gave up 2 bases, with 8 bases separating them. CDR3 in DNA: TGCGCCAGCAGCCAAGGAGGGTCTAACACCGGGGAGCTGTTTTTT. Its protein is CASSQGGSNTGELFF.

The table lists this clonotype with a few counts. The chain recombines TRBV7-2 with TRBJ2-2; 9 positions match TRBD2. Unmatched junction bases numbered 8, after V lost 4 bases and J lost 5 bases. The CDR3 length is 16 residues. Germline assignment: CDR1 SGHTA and CDR2 FQGNSA. The CDR3 here is CASSSHPGLATGELFF. The DNA of the CDR3 is TGTGCCAGCAGCTCTCATCCGGGACTAGCTACCGGGGAGCTGTTTTTT.

This clonotype showed up many times. The V and J genes are TRBV7-9 and TRBJ1-1; D remains ambiguous. Germline V gene data show CDR1 as SEHNR and CDR2 as FQNEAQ (reference sequence). The CDR3 totals 13 residues. V shed 7 bases and J shed 2 bases, with 11 bases lying between them. CDR3 DNA: TGTGCCAGCACCTCTCGCGGTAACACTGAAGCTTTCTTT. This gives the protein CASTSRGNTEAFF.